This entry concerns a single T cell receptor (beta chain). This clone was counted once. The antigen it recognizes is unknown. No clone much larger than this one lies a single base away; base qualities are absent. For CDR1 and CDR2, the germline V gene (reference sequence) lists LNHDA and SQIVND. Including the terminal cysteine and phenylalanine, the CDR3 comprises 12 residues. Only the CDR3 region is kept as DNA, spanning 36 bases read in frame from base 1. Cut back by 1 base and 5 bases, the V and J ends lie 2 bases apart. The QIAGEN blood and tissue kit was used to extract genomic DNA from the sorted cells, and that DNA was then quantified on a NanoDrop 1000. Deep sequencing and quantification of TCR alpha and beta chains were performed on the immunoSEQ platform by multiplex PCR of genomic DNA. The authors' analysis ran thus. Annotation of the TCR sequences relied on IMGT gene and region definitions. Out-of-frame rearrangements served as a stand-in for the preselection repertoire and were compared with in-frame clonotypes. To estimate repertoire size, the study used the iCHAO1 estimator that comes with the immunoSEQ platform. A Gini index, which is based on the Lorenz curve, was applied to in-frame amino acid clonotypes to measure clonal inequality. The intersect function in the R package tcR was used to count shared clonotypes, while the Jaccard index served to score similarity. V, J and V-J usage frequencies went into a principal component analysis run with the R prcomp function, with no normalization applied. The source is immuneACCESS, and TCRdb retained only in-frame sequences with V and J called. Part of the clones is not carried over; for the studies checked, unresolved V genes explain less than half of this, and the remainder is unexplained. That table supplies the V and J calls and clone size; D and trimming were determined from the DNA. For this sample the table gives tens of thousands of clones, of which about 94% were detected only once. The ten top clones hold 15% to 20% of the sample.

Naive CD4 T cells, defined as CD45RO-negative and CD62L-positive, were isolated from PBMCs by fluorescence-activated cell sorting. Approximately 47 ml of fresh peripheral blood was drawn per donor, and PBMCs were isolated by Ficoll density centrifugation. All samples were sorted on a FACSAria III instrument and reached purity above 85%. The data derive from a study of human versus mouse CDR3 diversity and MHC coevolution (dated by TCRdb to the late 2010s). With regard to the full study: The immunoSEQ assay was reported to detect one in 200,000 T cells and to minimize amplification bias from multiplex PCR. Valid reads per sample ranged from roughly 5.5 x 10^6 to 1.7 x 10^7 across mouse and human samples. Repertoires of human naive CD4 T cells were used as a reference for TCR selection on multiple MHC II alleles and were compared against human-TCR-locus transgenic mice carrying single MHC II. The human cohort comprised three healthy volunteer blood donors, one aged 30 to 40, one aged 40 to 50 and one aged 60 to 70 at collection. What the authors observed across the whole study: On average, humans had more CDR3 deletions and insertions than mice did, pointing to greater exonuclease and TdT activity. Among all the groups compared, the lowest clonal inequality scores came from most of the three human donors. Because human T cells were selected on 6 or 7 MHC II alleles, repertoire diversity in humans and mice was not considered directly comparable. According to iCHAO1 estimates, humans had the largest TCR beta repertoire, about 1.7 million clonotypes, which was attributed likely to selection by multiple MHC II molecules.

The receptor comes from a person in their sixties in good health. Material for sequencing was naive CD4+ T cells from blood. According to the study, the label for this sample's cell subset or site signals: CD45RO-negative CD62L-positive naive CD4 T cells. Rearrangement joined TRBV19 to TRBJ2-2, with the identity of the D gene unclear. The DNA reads TGTGCCAGTAGTATAGCGACCGGGGAGCTGTTTTTT. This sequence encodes CASSIATGELFF.